The 15 T cell receptor beta chains below were found in one sample sequenced in a study of blood T cells in healthy people across ages. Together with a sample-barcoded 5' primer, a J-beta primer mix was included in a second PCR lasting about 6 to 11 cycles. TCRdb used MiXCR to reprocess the 5' RACE reads, holding one entry per CDR3 protein. The repertoire includes over 1,300,000 distinct CDR3 sequences, approximately 59% of them detected once, and 6.5% to 8.5% sits in the top ten. The source material was blood. Receptors were obtained from a man between 18 and 35 years old in good health.

V and J are TRBV7-6 and TRBJ2-1; 13 bases line up with TRBD2. V dropped 4 bases and J dropped 0; count of bases not matched to a gene: 15. The CDR3 is made up of 21 amino acids. CDR1 and CDR2 (germline): SGHVS, FNYEAQ. CDR3 region: CASSSTSPTSGRPSSYNEQFF. Written as DNA, the CDR3 is TGTGCCAGCAGCTCCACATCCCCGACTAGCGGGAGGCCGAGCTCCTACAATGAGCAGTTCTTC. Full variable domain (outside the CDR3, taken from reference TRBV7-6 and TRBJ2-1): GAGVSQSPRYKVTKRGQDVALRCDPISGHVSLYWYRQALGQGPEFLTYFNYEAQQDKSGLPNDRFSAERPEGSISTLTIQRTEQRDSAMYRCASSSTSPTSGRPSSYNEQFFGPGTRLTVL.

The gene calls are TRBV10-3 and TRBJ1-2; the D is unclear. CDR3 size: 14 residues. Germline loops: CDR1 ENHRY, CDR2 SYGVKD. V dropped 2 bases and J dropped 4 bases, with 11 bases sitting between them. CDR3 protein: CAISEGGALYGYTF. The CDR3 DNA reads TGTGCCATCAGTGAGGGCGGAGCACTCTATGGCTACACCTTC.

This clonotype was picked up a small number of times. The chain combines TRBV4-3 with TRBJ2-3, with 7 bases identical to TRBD2. This CDR3 has 16 amino acids. The germline CDR1 and CDR2 sequences are LGHNA and YSLEER. V lost 1 base, J lost 4 bases, and 8 bases stayed unmatched. The CDR3 nucleotides read TGCGCCAGCAGCCAAGGTCTCCCGGGGGGAGCAGATACGCAGTATTTT. Amino acid sequence: CASSQGLPGGADTQYF.

This chain links TRBV15 with TRBJ2-5, with 14 bases that match TRBD2. The germline CDR1 and CDR2 sequences are LNHNV and YYDKDF (reference sequence). The CDR3 extends over 18 amino acids. V lost 0 bases, J lost 11 bases, and 14 bases stayed unmatched. CDR3 bases: TGTGCCACCAGCAGAGAGAGCGGGACTAGCGGGAGCGCATATGAGCAGTACTTC. Its translation is CATSRESGTSGSAYEQYF.

CDR3 loop: CASSASGAIDIQYF. In DNA form, the CDR3 reads TGTGCCAGCTCAGCCTCCGGAGCGATAGACATTCAGTACTTC. The genes are TRBV18 and TRBJ2-4; D not certain. Germline V gene sequence: CDR1 KGHSH, CDR2 LQKENI. CDR3 size: 14 residues. V was pared by 5 bases and J by 8 bases, with 16 bases between.

This clonotype was counted a few times. The J gene is TRBJ2-7, the V gene TRBV12-3 or TRBV12-4, with D possibly being TRBD1 (5 bases). The CDR3 has 12 residues. V was cut by 2 bases and J by 6 bases, with 8 bases left in between. In DNA, the CDR3 is TGTGCCAGCAGTTTATTTGGGGCCGAGCAGTACTTC. Its translation: CASSLFGAEQYF.

This chain joins TRBV11-3 and TRBJ2-4; 10 bases line up with TRBD2. V was pared by 1 base and J by 13 bases, with 13 bases of the junction left unmatched. Germline V gives CDR1 SGHNT, CDR2 YENEEA. There are 16 residues in the CDR3. DNA of the CDR3: TGTGCCAGCAGCTTAGCAGCGGGAGGGAATAATAATGAGCAGTACTTC. Residues: CASSLAAGGNNNEQYF.

A remark on this clonotype: At one boundary the junction diverges from the germline segment, which might be a read error. This sequence joins TRBV7-7 and TRBJ1-1; D unresolved. CDR3 length: 13 residues. Germline CDR1 reads SSHAT; CDR2 reads FNYEAQ (reference sequence). The CDR3 DNA follows: TGTGCTAGCAGCCCGATTCTGGAGACTGAAGCTTTCTTT. It specifies CASSPILETEAFF.

The rearrangement links TRBV20-1 to TRBJ2-1; maybe TRBD2 (5 bases). The V end was cut by 4 bases, the J end by 1 base, with 11 bases between. The CDR3 runs to 14 residues. The V gene's germline CDR1 is DFQATT and CDR2 SNEGSKA (reference sequence). CDR3 sequence reads: CSATLARSYNEQFF. CDR3 DNA sequence: TGCAGTGCTACCTTAGCGCGTTCCTACAATGAGCAGTTCTTC.

The rearrangement uses TRBV6-2 or TRBV6-3 and TRBJ1-5, with 9 bases aligning to TRBD1. J lost 6 bases, V lost 2 bases, and 8 bases had no gene match. This CDR3 spans 16 amino acids. The germline CDR1 and CDR2 sequences are MNHEY and SVGEGT. The CDR3 spells CASSYHTGTGSQPQHF. The CDR3 coding sequence is TGTGCCAGCAGTTACCACACCGGGACAGGGAGTCAGCCCCAGCATTTT.

The rearrangement links TRBV12-3 or TRBV12-4 to TRBJ2-5, with D hard to call. V was pared by 5 bases and J by 1 base, with 14 bases between. CDR3 length equals 15 residues. Here the CDR3 reads CASSPPGWGQETQYF. CDR3 bases: TGTGCCAGCAGTCCCCCCGGTTGGGGCCAAGAGACCCAGTACTTC.

The chain couples TRBV12-3 or TRBV12-4 to TRBJ2-1; D possibly matches TRBD1 or TRBD2 (5 bases each). Trimming cost V 2 bases and J 8 bases, with 34 bases left between them. The CDR3 runs 21 residues. The CDR3 DNA is TGTGCCAGCAGTTTAAGTGAGGGGTCAACATACAATGAGCAGTGGGGCGATGAGCAGTTCTTC. Amino acid sequence: CASSLSEGSTYNEQWGDEQFF.

This clonotype was seen a few times. The chain uses TRBV6-5 and TRBJ2-7; possible D gene TRBD2, 6 bases. The CDR3 consists of 12 residues. The germline CDR1 and CDR2 sequences are MNHEY and SVGAGI. V lost 11 bases and J 5 bases, leaving 16 bases between the germline ends. The CDR3 protein is CAVRASDHEQYF. CDR3 bases: TGTGCCGTACGGGCTAGCGACCACGAGCAGTACTTC.

The rearrangement links TRBV5-1 to TRBJ2-6; D call uncertain. Trimming removed 2 bases at V and 0 bases at J, with 9 bases between. Germline CDR1 and CDR2: SGHRS and YFSETQ. The CDR3 consists of 16 residues. CDR3 in DNA: TGCGCCAGCAGCTTATACCAAGTCTCTGGGGCCAACGTCCTGACTTTC. The encoded protein is CASSLYQVSGANVLTF.

This rearrangement joins TRBV29-1 to TRBJ2-5; TRBD2 agrees at 7 bases. CDR3 length: 18 amino acids. CDR1 SQVTM and CDR2 ANQGSEA come from the germline V gene. The ends lost 2 bases at V and 1 base at J; junction bases unmatched: 16. The CDR3: CSVERGFTEGGSQETQYF. The CDR3 DNA reads TGCAGCGTTGAAAGGGGCTTCACCGAGGGAGGGAGCCAAGAGACCCAGTACTTC.